The entry below describes one T cell receptor (beta chain). This sample is drawn from a study of early T cells in non-severe SARS-CoV-2 infection. TCRdb itself ran the 5' RACE reads through MiXCR, one entry per CDR3 protein. The data contain tens of thousands of distinct CDR3 sequences, roughly 12% of them singletons. The receptor comes from an adult who was a healthcare worker with PCR-confirmed SARS-CoV-2 infection or an uninfected control (not recorded which). The material sequenced was whole blood, taken at baseline.

As DNA, the CDR3 is TGCGCCAGCAGCCAAGGGTCCAGTAACACTGAAGCTTTCTTT. Its translation is CASSQGSSNTEAFF. V gene TRBV4-3 combines with J gene TRBJ1-1; D gene unclear. CDR1 is LGHNA, CDR2 YSLEER, per germline. This CDR3 has 14 amino acids. The V gene lost 1 base and the J gene lost 2 bases, with 8 bases spanning the gap.